The 5 T cell receptor beta chains below all came from one sample that was sequenced in a study of vaccination effects on CD4 cells after COVID-19. Isolation of CD4+ T cells took place after 10 to 11 days of culture. Everyone in the study got two shots of either the BNT162b2 or mRNA-1273 vaccine. TCRdb's copy holds only in-frame clones and misses some; the assay was immunoSEQ multiplex PCR. This table has tens of thousands of clones, less than 85% appearing once. Their cognate antigens are unknown. The material was CD4+ T cells from PBMCs cultured without peptide, obtained after COVID-19 vaccination. All receptors come from a human donor who received a COVID-19 vaccine.

This clone showed up just a few times. V is TRBV12-5 and J is TRBJ1-1; D remains ambiguous. This CDR3 is 13 amino acids long. CDR1 is LGHNT, CDR2 FRNRAP, per germline. V lost 6 bases and J 0 bases, leaving 8 bases between the germline ends. As DNA, the CDR3 is TGTGCTAGTGGAAACACAGTGAACACTGAAGCTTTCTTT. Translating it yields CASGNTVNTEAFF.

This clone was seen a single time. The chain is built from TRBV29-1 and TRBJ2-3; D ambiguous. The CDR3 has 13 amino acids. From germline, CDR1 is SQVTM and CDR2 ANQGSEA. V was clipped by 3 bases and J by 0 bases, with 7 bases between them. In DNA form, the CDR3 reads TGCAGCGTTGATGCGGAGAGCACAGATACGCAGTATTTT. Translating gives CSVDAESTDTQYF.

This clone was seen only once. V and J are TRBV19 and TRBJ1-4; TRBD1 agrees at 9 bases. Losses at the gene ends were 10 bases for V and 0 bases for J; bases not matched to a gene: 3. CDR3 size: 14 residues. CDR1 and CDR2 from the germline V gene are LNHDA and SQIVND (reference sequence). The CDR3 is CATTGGATNEKLFF. In DNA form, the CDR3 reads TGTGCCACGACAGGGGGGGCAACTAATGAAAAACTGTTTTTT.

This chain connects TRBV24-1 to TRBJ2-2, with 10 positions matching TRBD1. Germline V gives CDR1 KGHDR, CDR2 SFDVKD. The CDR3 spans 16 residues. J was trimmed by 5 bases and V by 4 bases; bases with no gene match: 6. As DNA, the CDR3 is TGTGCCACCAGTGAAGCCGGGACAGGGGCGACCGGGGAGCTGTTTTTT. Encoded protein: CATSEAGTGATGELFF.

This sequence joins TRBV6-1 and TRBJ1-2, with a possible D match to TRBD1 (5 bases). The germline CDR1 and CDR2 sequences are MNHNS and SASEGT. The CDR3 extends over 18 amino acids. V dropped 2 bases and J dropped 0 bases, with 19 bases sitting between them. The CDR3 spells CASSEMVGMGLTNYGYTF. The DNA of the CDR3 is TGTGCCAGCAGTGAAATGGTTGGTATGGGACTTACTAACTATGGCTACACCTTC.